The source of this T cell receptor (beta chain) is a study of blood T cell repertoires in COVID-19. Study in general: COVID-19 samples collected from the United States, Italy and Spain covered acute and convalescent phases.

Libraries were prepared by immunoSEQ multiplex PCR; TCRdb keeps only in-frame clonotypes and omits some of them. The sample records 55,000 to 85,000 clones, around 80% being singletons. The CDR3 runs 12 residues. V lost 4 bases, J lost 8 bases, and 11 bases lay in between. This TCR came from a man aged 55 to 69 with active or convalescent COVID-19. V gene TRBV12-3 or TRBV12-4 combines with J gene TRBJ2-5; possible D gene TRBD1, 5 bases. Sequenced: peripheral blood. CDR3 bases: TGTGCCAGCAGTTGGCAAGGGGTCACCCAGTACTTC. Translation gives CASSWQGVTQYF.